The clone carrying this T cell receptor beta chain was picked up one time. The data were produced by immunoSEQ multiplex PCR, yet TCRdb's version contains in-frame clones alone and is incomplete. The data hold approximately 280,000 clones, with roughly 80% observed a single time. Participants came from about two dozen US areas, aged about 18 to 89 years. Within 2 weeks of study entry, exposed participants had contacted a PCR-confirmed or clinician-diagnosed COVID-19 case. Trimming removed 4 bases from V and 6 bases from J; junction bases left unmatched: 6. Germline CDR1 and CDR2: SGHTS and YDEGEE. The CDR3 contains 15 residues. This entry is derived from a study of blood T cell repertoires in COVID-19. In the study overall: Specimens from acute and convalescent COVID-19 originated in the United States, Italy and Spain.

The receptor comes from a man aged 35-49 years who had been exposed to COVID-19. Sequenced sample: PBMCs or T cells enriched from blood (not recorded which). The gene calls are TRBV5-8 and TRBJ1-6; 8 bases align to TRBD1. The chain's CDR3 is CASSTGDRRNSPLHF. The CDR3 nucleotides are TGTGCCAGCAGCACCGGGGACAGGCGTAATTCACCCCTCCACTTT.